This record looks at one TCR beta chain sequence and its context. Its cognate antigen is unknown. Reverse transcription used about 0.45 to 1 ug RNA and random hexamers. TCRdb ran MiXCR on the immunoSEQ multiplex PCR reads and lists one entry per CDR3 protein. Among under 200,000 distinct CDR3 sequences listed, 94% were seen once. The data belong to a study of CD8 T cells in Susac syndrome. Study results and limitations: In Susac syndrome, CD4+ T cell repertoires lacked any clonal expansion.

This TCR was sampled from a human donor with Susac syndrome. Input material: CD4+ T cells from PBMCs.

The CDR3 DNA reads TGTGCCAGCAGGAATAGCAATCAGCCCCAGCATTTT. Amino acid sequence: CASRNSNQPQHF. The V call is TRBV12-3 or TRBV12-4, the J call TRBJ1-5; D gene unclear. V lost 6 bases and J 0 bases, leaving 3 bases between the germline ends. The CDR3 contains 12 residues.